This T cell receptor (beta chain) stems from a study of T cell responses to AZD1222 COVID-19 vaccine. The method was immunoSEQ multiplex PCR; TCRdb's version includes in-frame clones alone and lacks a portion of them. This sample has approximately 35,000 clones; 86% occur once, and the top ten carry approximately 6.2%. Germline V gene data show CDR1 as SGHAT and CDR2 as FQNNGV. V was cut by 4 bases and J by 3 bases, with 10 bases left in between. CDR3 length: 13 residues. This sequence joins TRBV11-2 and TRBJ2-7; weak D call: TRBD2 (5 bases). The receptor comes from an adult in good health. The sample here was peripheral blood, taken on day 0 of AZD1222 vaccination. In nucleotides, the CDR3 is TGTGCCAGCAGCTCCGGCGGGTTCTACGAGCAGTACTTC. It codes for CASSSGGFYEQYF.